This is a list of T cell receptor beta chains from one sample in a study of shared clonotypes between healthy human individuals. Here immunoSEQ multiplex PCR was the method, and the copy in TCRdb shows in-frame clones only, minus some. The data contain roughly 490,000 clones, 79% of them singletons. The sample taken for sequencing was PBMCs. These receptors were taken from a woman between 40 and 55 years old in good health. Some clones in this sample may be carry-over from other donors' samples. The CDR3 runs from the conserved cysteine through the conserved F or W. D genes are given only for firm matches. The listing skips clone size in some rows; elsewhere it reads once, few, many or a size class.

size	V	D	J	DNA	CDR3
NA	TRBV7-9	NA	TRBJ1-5	TGTGCCAGCAGCTCCGGGGGGCACTCCAATCAGCCCCAGCATTTT	CASSSGGHSNQPQHF
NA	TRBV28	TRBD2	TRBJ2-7	TGTGCCAGCAGTTTAGGGCTAGCGGGACCCTACGAGCAGTACTTC	CASSLGLAGPYEQYF
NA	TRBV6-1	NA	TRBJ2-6	TGTGCCAGCAGTGACCCGGGAACCATGGGGGCCAACGTCCTGACTTTC	CASSDPGTMGANVLTF
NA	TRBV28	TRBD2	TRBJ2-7	TGTGCCAGCAGTTTTCGCGCGGGAGGGGTTTACGGTCCGAGCTCCTACGAGCAGTACTTC	CASSFRAGGVYGPSSYEQYF
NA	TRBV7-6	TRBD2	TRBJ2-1	TGTGCCAGCAGCCAAGCGGCCGGGACTAGCGGACTGGAGCAGTTCTTC	CASSQAAGTSGLEQFF
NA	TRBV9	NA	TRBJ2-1	TGTGCCAGCAGCGGCCTACTGAGCTCCTACAATGAGCAGTTCTTC	CASSGLLSSYNEQFF
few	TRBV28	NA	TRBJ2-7	TGTGCCAGCAGTCCCATTATGTACGGCTGGCCCGTCTCCTTC	CASSPIMYGWPVSF
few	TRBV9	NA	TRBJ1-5	TGTGCCAGCAGCGCCGAGGGGGATCAGCCCCAGCATTTT	CASSAEGDQPQHF
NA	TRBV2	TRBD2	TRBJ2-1	TGTGCCAGCAGCGGTAAACTAGCGGCCAGCTACAATGAGCAGTTCTTC	CASSGKLAASYNEQFF
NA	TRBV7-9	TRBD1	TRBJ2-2	TGTGCCAGCAGCTATACCTCGACAGGGACGTACACCGGGGAGCTGTTTTTT	CASSYTSTGTYTGELFF
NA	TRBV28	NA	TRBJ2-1	TGTGCCAGCAGGTCACGAGTCTCCTACAATGAGCAGTTCTTC	CASRSRVSYNEQFF